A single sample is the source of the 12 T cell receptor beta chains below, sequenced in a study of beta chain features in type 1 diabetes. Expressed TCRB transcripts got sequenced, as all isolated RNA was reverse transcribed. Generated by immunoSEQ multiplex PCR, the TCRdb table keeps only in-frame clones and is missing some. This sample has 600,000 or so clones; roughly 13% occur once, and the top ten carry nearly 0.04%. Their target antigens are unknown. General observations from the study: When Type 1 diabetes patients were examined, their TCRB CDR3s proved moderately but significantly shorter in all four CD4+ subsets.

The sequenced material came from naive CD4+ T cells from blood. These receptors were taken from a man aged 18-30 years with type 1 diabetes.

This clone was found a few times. The CDR3 sequence is CASSPAGDRQETQYF. The CDR3 nucleotides are TGTGCCAGCTCACCCGCCGGGGACAGACAAGAGACCCAGTACTTC. J is TRBJ2-5 and V is TRBV18; the match to TRBD1 covers 7 bases. The germline gives CDR1 KGHSH, CDR2 LQKENI. J gave up 2 bases and V 3 bases, and 6 bases lay outside the gene matches. The CDR3 consists of 15 residues.

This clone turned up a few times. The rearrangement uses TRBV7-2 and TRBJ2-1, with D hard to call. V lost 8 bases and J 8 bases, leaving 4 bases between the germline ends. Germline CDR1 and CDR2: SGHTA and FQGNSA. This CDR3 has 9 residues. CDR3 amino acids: CASGYEQFF. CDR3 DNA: TGTGCCAGCGGTTATGAGCAGTTCTTC.

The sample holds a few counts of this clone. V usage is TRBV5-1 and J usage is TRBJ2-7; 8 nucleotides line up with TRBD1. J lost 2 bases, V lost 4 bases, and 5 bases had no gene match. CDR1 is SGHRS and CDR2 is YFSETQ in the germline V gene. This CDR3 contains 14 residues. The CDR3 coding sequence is TGCGCCAGCAGCAAGACAGGGGAGGCCTACGAGCAGTACTTC. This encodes CASSKTGEAYEQYF.

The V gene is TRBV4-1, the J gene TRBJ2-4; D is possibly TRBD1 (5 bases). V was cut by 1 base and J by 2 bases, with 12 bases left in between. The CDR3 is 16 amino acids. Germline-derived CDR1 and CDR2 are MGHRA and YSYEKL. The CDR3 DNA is TGCGCCAGCAGCCAAGGGATGGGGCGGACCAAAAACATTCAGTACTTC. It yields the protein CASSQGMGRTKNIQYF.

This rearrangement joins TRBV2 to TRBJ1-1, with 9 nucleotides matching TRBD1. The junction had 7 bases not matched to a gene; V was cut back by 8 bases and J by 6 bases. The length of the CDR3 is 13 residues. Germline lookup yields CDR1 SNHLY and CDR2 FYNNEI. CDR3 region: CASGGQGEAEAFF. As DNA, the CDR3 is TGTGCCAGCGGGGGACAGGGTGAAGCTGAAGCTTTCTTT.

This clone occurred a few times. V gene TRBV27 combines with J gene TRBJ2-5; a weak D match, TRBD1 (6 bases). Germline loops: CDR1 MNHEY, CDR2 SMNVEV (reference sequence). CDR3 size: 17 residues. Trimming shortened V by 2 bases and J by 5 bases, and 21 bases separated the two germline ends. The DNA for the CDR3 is TGTGCCAGCAGTTTAAGTATTTCGGGGACAAAAGGGGAGACCCAGTACTTC. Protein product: CASSLSISGTKGETQYF.

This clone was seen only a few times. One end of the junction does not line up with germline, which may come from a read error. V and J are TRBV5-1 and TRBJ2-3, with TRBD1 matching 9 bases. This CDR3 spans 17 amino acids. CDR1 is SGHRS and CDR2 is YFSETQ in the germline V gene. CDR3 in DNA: TGCGCCAGCAGCTTGGCAGGTTGGGGACAGGGCACAAATACGCAGTATTTT. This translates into CASSLAGWGQGTNTQYF.

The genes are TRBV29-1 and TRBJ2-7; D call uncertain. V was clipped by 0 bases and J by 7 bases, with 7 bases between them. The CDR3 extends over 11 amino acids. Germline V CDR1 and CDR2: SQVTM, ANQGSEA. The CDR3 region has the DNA TGCAGCGTTGAAGATAAGGAAGAGCAGTACTTC. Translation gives CSVEDKEEQYF.

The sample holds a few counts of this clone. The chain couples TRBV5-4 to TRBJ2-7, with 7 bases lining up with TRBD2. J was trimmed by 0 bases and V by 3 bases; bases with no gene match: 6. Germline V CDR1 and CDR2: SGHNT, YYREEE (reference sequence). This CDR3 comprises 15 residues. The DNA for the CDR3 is TGTGCCAGCAGCTCCACTAGCGAGAGCTCCTACGAGCAGTACTTC. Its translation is CASSSTSESSYEQYF. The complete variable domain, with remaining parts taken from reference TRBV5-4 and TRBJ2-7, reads ETGVTQSPTHLIKTRGQQVTLRCSSQSGHNTVSWYQQALGQGPQFIFQYYREEENGRGNFPPRFSGLQFPNYSSELNVNALELDDSALYLCASSSTSESSYEQYFGPGTRLTVT.

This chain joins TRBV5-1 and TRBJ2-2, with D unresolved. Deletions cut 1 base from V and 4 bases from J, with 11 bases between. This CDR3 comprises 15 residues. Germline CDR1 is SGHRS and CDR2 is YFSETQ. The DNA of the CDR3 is TGCGCCAGCAGCTTGCCAGCTCGGGCCACCGGGGAGCTGTTTTTT. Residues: CASSLPARATGELFF.

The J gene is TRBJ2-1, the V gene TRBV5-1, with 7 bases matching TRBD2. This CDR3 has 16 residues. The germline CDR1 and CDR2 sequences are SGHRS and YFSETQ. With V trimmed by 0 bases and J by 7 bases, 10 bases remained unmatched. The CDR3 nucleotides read TGCGCCAGCAGCTTGGATGGGGCGGGAGATGGAAATGAGCAGTTCTTC. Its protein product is CASSLDGAGDGNEQFF.

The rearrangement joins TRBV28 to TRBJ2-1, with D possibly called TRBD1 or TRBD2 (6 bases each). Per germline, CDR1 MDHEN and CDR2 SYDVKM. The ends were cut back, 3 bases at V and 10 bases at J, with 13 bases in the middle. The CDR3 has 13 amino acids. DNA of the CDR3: TGTGCCAGCAGTTTTCGGGGGCTTGGAGAGCAGTTCTTC. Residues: CASSFRGLGEQFF.